Below are 26 T cell receptor beta chains sequenced from a single sample in a study of T cell changes during pregnancy in multiple sclerosis (dated by TCRdb to the late 2010s). Libraries came from the immunoSEQ multiplex PCR assay. TCRdb mirrors the immuneACCESS table, restricted to in-frame sequences. Some clones are absent from its copies; in checked studies, under half trace to an unresolved V gene, and the reason for the others is unknown. For this sample the table gives around 68,000 clones, of which around 90% were detected only once. The leading ten clones occupy 0.43% of the sample. The sequencing here drew on CD4+ T cells from peripheral blood mononuclear cells, taken before pregnancy. All receptors come from a female donor with multiple sclerosis, enrolled in a pregnancy study.

The CDR3 DNA reads TGTGCCATCAGCCACACAGATACGCAGTATTTT. Its translation: CAISHTDTQYF. The rearrangement uses TRBV10-3 and TRBJ2-3, with no clear D. Germline assignment: CDR1 ENHRY and CDR2 SYGVKD. The CDR3 is made up of 11 amino acids. Trimming stripped 6 bases from V and 2 bases from J, with 3 bases between.

This chain links TRBV4-1 with TRBJ2-7; 9 nucleotides agree with TRBD2. V lost 0 bases and J lost 6; bases outside the gene matches: 9. Germline lookup yields CDR1 MGHRA and CDR2 YSYEKL. The CDR3 length is 16 residues. CDR3 region: CASSQDTRGLAFEQYF. CDR3 nucleotide sequence: TGCGCCAGCAGCCAAGATACAAGGGGACTAGCTTTCGAGCAGTACTTC.

The genes are TRBV28 and TRBJ1-4; the match to TRBD1 covers 7 bases. Germline V gene lookup returns CDR1 MDHEN and CDR2 SYDVKM. Trimming at V came to 2 bases and at J to 5 bases, leaving 5 bases not matched to a gene. This CDR3 is 15 amino acids long. The CDR3: CASSLGVRGNEKLFF. In nucleotides, the CDR3 is TGTGCCAGCAGTTTAGGGGTCAGGGGGAATGAAAAACTGTTTTTT.

The chain employs TRBV10-2 and TRBJ1-3; no clear D. CDR1 and CDR2 (germline): WSHSY, SAAADI. The ends were cut back, 8 bases at V and 0 bases at J, with 17 bases in the middle. The CDR3 loop spans 16 amino acids. CDR3 coding DNA: TGCGCCAGCTCGGAACCGAGGGCAATCTCTGGAAACACCATATATTTT. Protein sequence: CASSEPRAISGNTIYF.

As DNA, the CDR3 is TGTGCCAGCAGTGGGACACCAAAAAACTATGGCTACACCTTC. Residues: CASSGTPKNYGYTF. The genes are TRBV6-1 and TRBJ1-2; weak D call: TRBD1 (5 bases). Deletions cut 4 bases from V and 2 bases from J, with 11 bases between. The CDR3 loop spans 14 amino acids. Germline lookup yields CDR1 MNHNS and CDR2 SASEGT.

This chain links TRBV29-1 with TRBJ2-7; 13 nucleotides align to TRBD2. Per the germline V gene, CDR1 is SQVTM and CDR2 is ANQGSEA. Germline trimming cut 4 bases from V and 2 bases from J; bases unmatched to any gene: 8. The CDR3 runs to 16 residues. The CDR3 region is CSVGQGGLAGAYEQYF. In DNA form, the CDR3 reads TGCAGCGTTGGACAGGGAGGACTAGCGGGGGCCTACGAGCAGTACTTC.

The chain uses TRBV19 and TRBJ2-1, with 9 positions matching TRBD1. CDR3 length: 14 residues. J gave up 7 bases and V 7 bases, and 8 bases lay outside the gene matches. Per the germline V gene, CDR1 is LNHDA and CDR2 is SQIVND (reference sequence). This CDR3 is CASNPGQGRNEQFF. In nucleotides, the CDR3 is TGTGCCAGTAATCCGGGACAGGGACGAAATGAGCAGTTCTTC.

There are a few counts of this clone. The gene calls are TRBV28 and TRBJ1-1; 7 bases are a match to TRBD1. V was clipped by 5 bases and J by 6 bases; unmatched bases: 6. Germline CDR1 and CDR2: MDHEN and SYDVKM. This CDR3 contains 13 residues. The chain's CDR3 is CASSLYRGAEAFF. The CDR3 nucleotides read TGTGCCAGCAGTCTCTACAGGGGCGCTGAAGCTTTCTTT.

The chain combines TRBV7-8 with TRBJ2-5, with 10 bases identical to TRBD1. The CDR3 spans 16 residues. The junction had 9 bases not matched to a gene; V was cut back by 5 bases and J by 3 bases. Germline CDR1 is SGHVS and CDR2 is FQNEAQ. CDR3 sequence (DNA): TGTGCCAGCAGCCGAATGTTGACAGGGGGCGAAGAGACCCAGTACTTC. This gives the protein CASSRMLTGGEETQYF.

The DNA for the CDR3 is TGTGCCAGCAGTGAACGGCAGGTAGAGGAGACCCAGTACTTC. This codes for CASSERQVEETQYF. This chain links TRBV25-1 with TRBJ2-5; no definite D call. This CDR3 region has 14 residues. Germline V gene sequence: CDR1 MGHDK, CDR2 SYGVNS. The V end lost 2 bases, the J end lost 5 bases, and 12 bases lay between the germline ends.

The rearrangement joins TRBV2 to TRBJ2-2; TRBD1 matches 7 bases. V lost 5 bases, J lost 5 bases, and 8 bases stayed unmatched. Germline values: CDR1 SNHLY, CDR2 FYNNEI. The CDR3 totals 15 residues. Here the CDR3 reads CASSKTGTLTGELFF. The DNA of the CDR3 is TGTGCCAGCAGTAAGACAGGGACACTAACCGGGGAGCTGTTTTTT.

V is TRBV28 and J is TRBJ2-5, with 8 bases lining up with TRBD1. The V and J ends lost 8 bases and 12 bases, in that order; junction bases with no gene match: 11. This CDR3 comprises 12 residues. Germline assignment: CDR1 MDHEN and CDR2 SYDVKM. The CDR3 region has the DNA TGTGCCAGCTGGGACAGGTCCAGCAGCGAGTACTTC. Translation: CASWDRSSSEYF.

The rearrangement uses TRBV2 and TRBJ2-7; possible D gene TRBD1, 6 bases. The V end lost 8 bases, the J end lost 3 bases, and 11 bases lay between the germline ends. CDR1 and CDR2 from the germline V gene are SNHLY and FYNNEI. The CDR3 totals 12 residues. CDR3 DNA: TGTGCCAGCTCTACAGGGAACTACGAGCAGTACTTC. As protein: CASSTGNYEQYF.

The gene calls are TRBV2 and TRBJ1-6, with 7 positions matching TRBD1. In germline, CDR1 is SNHLY, CDR2 FYNNEI. The CDR3 totals 19 residues. Unmatched junction bases numbered 8, after V lost 0 bases and J lost 0 bases. CDR3 bases: TGTGCCAGCAGTGAAGCCCACCGGGGACAGAGCTCCTATAATTCACCCCTCCACTTT. Translating gives CASSEAHRGQSSYNSPLHF.

V and J are TRBV9 and TRBJ2-1; 10 bases are shared with TRBD2. The CDR3 totals 17 residues. V dropped 3 bases and J dropped 5; count of bases not matched to a gene: 11. Germline V gene sequence: CDR1 SGDLS, CDR2 YYNGEE. CDR3 region: CASSAPLGTSVNNEQFF. For the CDR3, the DNA is TGTGCCAGCAGCGCACCGCTTGGGACTAGCGTAAACAATGAGCAGTTCTTC.

The table lists this clone with a count of one. The chain couples TRBV5-1 to TRBJ2-2; no clear D. The germline gives CDR1 SGHRS, CDR2 YFSETQ. V gave up 1 base and J gave up 8 bases, with 6 bases separating them. The CDR3 length is 12 residues. CDR3 DNA sequence: TGCGCCAGCAGCTTGATGGCAGGGGAGCTGTTTTTT. It encodes CASSLMAGELFF.

The rearrangement uses TRBV11-3 and TRBJ2-7; a possible D gene is TRBD1 (5 bases). The CDR3 loop spans 18 amino acids. V lost 5 bases, J lost 0 bases, and 23 bases lay in between. The germline gives CDR1 SGHNT, CDR2 YENEEA. The CDR3: CASSESSGYTTPSYEQYF. CDR3 nucleotide sequence: TGTGCCAGCAGCGAAAGCTCAGGGTATACTACCCCCTCCTACGAGCAGTACTTC.

The gene calls are TRBV9 and TRBJ1-6, with a tentative D call TRBD1 (6 bases). This CDR3 spans 15 amino acids. Germline V gene sequence: CDR1 SGDLS, CDR2 YYNGEE. V was pared by 3 bases and J by 5 bases, with 12 bases between. The DNA of the CDR3 is TGTGCCAGCAGCGCCACAGGGCGGGATAATTCACCCCTCCACTTT. Its protein is CASSATGRDNSPLHF.

This chain joins TRBV7-8 and TRBJ2-5, with 7 bases aligning to TRBD2. This CDR3 is 15 amino acids long. The germline CDR1 and CDR2 sequences are SGHVS and FQNEAQ. J was trimmed by 3 bases and V by 5 bases; bases with no gene match: 9. The CDR3 coding sequence is TGTGCCAGCAGCCGAGGACTAGAAGTAGAAGAGACCCAGTACTTC. It specifies CASSRGLEVEETQYF.

The gene calls are TRBV5-1 and TRBJ2-3; TRBD2 matches 11 bases. J was trimmed by 4 bases and V by 3 bases; bases with no gene match: 7. Germline-derived CDR1 and CDR2 are SGHRS and YFSETQ. The CDR3 sequence is 16 residues long. The CDR3 region has the DNA TGCGCCAGCAGCTACAGACTAGCGGGGACCGCAGATACGCAGTATTTT. Translation gives CASSYRLAGTADTQYF.

This CDR3 reads CASSVTGVGNTEAFF. The CDR3 DNA follows: TGTGCCAGCAGCGTGACAGGGGTCGGAAACACTGAAGCTTTCTTT. The rearrangement links TRBV9 to TRBJ1-1; 8 bases fit TRBD1. Trimming took 2 bases from V and 2 from J; bases not matched to a gene: 5. This CDR3 is 15 amino acids long. In germline, CDR1 is SGDLS, CDR2 YYNGEE. The variable domain in full, with the rest retrieved from reference TRBV9 and TRBJ1-1, is DSGVTQTPKHLITATGQRVTLRCSPRSGDLSVYWYQQSLDQGLQFLIQYYNGEERAKGNILERFSAQQFPDLHSELNLSSLELGDSALYFCASSVTGVGNTEAFFGQGTRLTVV.

The chain links TRBV9 to TRBJ1-6; D not resolved. The ends were cut back, 3 bases at V and 0 bases at J, with 10 bases in the middle. The CDR3 extends over 16 amino acids. The V gene's germline CDR1 is SGDLS and CDR2 YYNGEE. The CDR3 DNA reads TGTGCCAGCAGCGGCGACAAGAGCTCCTATAATTCACCCCTCCACTTT. Its translation: CASSGDKSSYNSPLHF.

This clone appeared once. The chain employs TRBV11-3 and TRBJ2-3, with D hard to call. V lost 4 bases to trimming and J lost 0 bases, with 5 bases between them. CDR3 length: 13 amino acids. The germline V gene encodes CDR1 SGHNT and CDR2 YENEEA. Written as DNA, the CDR3 is TGTGCCAGCAGCTGGCCAAGCACAGATACGCAGTATTTT. This sequence encodes CASSWPSTDTQYF.

This clone was seen only once. The chain recombines TRBV5-1 with TRBJ1-5, with a weak D call TRBD1 (6 bases). The CDR3 totals 14 residues. Looked up from germline, CDR1 is SGHRS and CDR2 is YFSETQ. V was pared by 4 bases and J by 1 base, with 9 bases between. The CDR3 loop reads CASSPDSSNQPQHF. Written as DNA, the CDR3 is TGCGCCAGCAGCCCGGACAGCAGCAATCAGCCCCAGCATTTT.

This rearrangement joins TRBV19 to TRBJ2-5, with 7 bases identical to TRBD1. The CDR3 is 15 amino acids. The ends lost 6 bases at V and 5 bases at J; junction bases unmatched: 12. CDR1 LNHDA and CDR2 SQIVND come from the germline V gene (reference sequence). This chain's CDR3 is CASSPTGTVGETQYF. The CDR3 DNA reads as TGTGCCAGTAGCCCGACAGGGACGGTAGGGGAGACCCAGTACTTC. The whole variable domain, filled in from reference TRBV19 and TRBJ2-5, reads DGGITQSPKYLFRKEGQNVTLSCEQNLNHDAMYWYRQDPGQGLRLIYYSQIVNDFQKGDIAEGYSVSREKKESFPLTVTSAQKNPTAFYLCASSPTGTVGETQYFGPGTRLLVL.

The chain uses TRBV28 and TRBJ2-7; 8 positions match TRBD1. The CDR3 is 15 amino acids. V was clipped by 5 bases and J by 6 bases; unmatched bases: 12. CDR1 and CDR2 (germline): MDHEN, SYDVKM. CDR3: CASSPSTGAVGEQYF. In nucleotides, the CDR3 is TGTGCCAGCAGTCCCTCGACAGGGGCCGTCGGCGAGCAGTACTTC.